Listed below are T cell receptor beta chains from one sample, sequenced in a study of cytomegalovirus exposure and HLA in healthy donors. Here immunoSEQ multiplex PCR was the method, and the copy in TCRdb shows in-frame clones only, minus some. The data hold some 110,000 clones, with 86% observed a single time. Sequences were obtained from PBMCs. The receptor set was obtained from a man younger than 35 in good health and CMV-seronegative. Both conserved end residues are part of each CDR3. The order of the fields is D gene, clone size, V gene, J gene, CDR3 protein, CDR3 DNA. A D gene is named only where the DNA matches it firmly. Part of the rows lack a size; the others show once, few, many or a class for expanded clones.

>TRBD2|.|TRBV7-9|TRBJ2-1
CASSPGEGDNEQFF
TGTGCCAGCAGCCCCGGGGAGGGAGATAATGAGCAGTTCTTC
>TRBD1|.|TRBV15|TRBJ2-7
CATSAGTGSYEQYF
TGTGCCACCAGCGCCGGGACAGGGTCCTACGAGCAGTACTTC
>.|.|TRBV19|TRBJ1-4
CASSRTGGTNEKLFF
TGTGCCAGTAGTCGTACCGGGGGAACTAATGAAAAACTGTTTTTT
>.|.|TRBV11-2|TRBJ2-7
CASSPDSLAYEQYF
TGTGCCAGCAGCCCCGACAGTCTCGCCTACGAGCAGTACTTC
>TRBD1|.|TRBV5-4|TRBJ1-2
CASNGGTGEYGYTF
TGTGCCAGCAACGGCGGGACAGGGGAGTATGGCTACACCTTC
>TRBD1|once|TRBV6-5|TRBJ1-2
CASSYGVEGAHGYTF
TGTGCCAGCAGTTACGGGGTTGAGGGGGCTCATGGCTACACCTTC
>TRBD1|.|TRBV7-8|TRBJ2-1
CASSLGRQGGFEQFF
TGTGCCAGCAGCTTAGGCCGACAGGGCGGATTCGAGCAGTTCTTC
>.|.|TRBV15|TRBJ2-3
CATSSRSLLLDTQYF
TGTGCCACCAGCTCCCGCTCGCTTTTACTTGATACGCAGTATTTT
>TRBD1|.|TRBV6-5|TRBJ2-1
CASSSTGGPYNEQFF
TGTGCCAGCAGCTCTACAGGGGGCCCCTACAATGAGCAGTTCTTC
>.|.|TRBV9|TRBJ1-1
CASSVTGNTEAFF
TGTGCCAGCAGCGTCACAGGGAACACTGAAGCTTTCTTT
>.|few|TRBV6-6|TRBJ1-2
CASSDNRAGIYGYTF
TGTGCCAGCAGCGATAACAGGGCAGGGATATATGGCTACACCTTC
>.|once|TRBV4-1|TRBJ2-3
CASSQDTASRDTQYF
TGCGCCAGCAGCCAAGATACGGCTAGTCGAGATACGCAGTATTTT
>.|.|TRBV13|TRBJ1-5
CASSLRGASNQPQHF
TGTGCCAGCAGCTTACGGGGGGCTAGCAATCAGCCCCAGCATTTT
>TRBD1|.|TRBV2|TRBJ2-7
CASSEDRDYEQYF
TGTGCCAGCAGTGAGGACAGGGACTACGAGCAGTACTTC
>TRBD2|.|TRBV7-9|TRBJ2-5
CASSRLAVQETQYF
TGTGCCAGCAGCAGACTAGCGGTACAAGAGACCCAGTACTTC
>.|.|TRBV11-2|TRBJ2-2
CASKISSLNTGELFF
TGTGCCAGCAAAATCTCTAGCCTGAACACCGGGGAGCTGTTTTTT
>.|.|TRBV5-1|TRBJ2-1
CASSLLVRGGRGNEQFF
TGCGCCAGCAGCTTGCTGGTAAGGGGGGGCCGGGGCAATGAGCAGTTCTTC
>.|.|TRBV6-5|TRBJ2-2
CASSSSVTGELFF
TGTGCCAGCAGCTCCTCTGTCACCGGGGAGCTGTTTTTT
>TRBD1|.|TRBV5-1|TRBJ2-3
CASSHRSTGTGRDTQYF
TGCGCCAGCAGCCACCGATCAACCGGGACAGGGCGAGATACGCAGTATTTT
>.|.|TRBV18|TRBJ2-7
CASSRGSTDYEQYF
TGTGCCAGCTCACGTGGCTCGACAGATTACGAGCAGTACTTC
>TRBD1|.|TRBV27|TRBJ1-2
CASSLSGTGLGNGYTF
TGTGCCAGCAGTTTATCGGGGACAGGGCTAGGGAATGGCTACACCTTC
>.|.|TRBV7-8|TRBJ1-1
CASSLLQGNTEAFF
TGTGCCAGCAGCTTACTACAGGGAAACACTGAAGCTTTCTTT
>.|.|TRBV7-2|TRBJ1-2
CASSLVDSGGYGYTF
TGTGCCAGCAGCTTAGTAGATTCCGGGGGATATGGCTACACCTTC
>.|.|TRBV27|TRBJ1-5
CASSGGGNQPQHF
TGTGCCAGCAGTGGCGGAGGCAATCAGCCCCAGCATTTT
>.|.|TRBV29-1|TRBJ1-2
CSVGQSRNYGYTF
TGCAGCGTTGGACAGTCCCGTAACTATGGCTACACTTTC
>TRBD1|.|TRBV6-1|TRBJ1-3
CASRDRASGNTIYF
TGTGCCAGCCGGGACAGGGCATCCGGAAACACCATATATTTT
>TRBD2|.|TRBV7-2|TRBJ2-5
CASSLRVAGGPGETQYF
TGTGCCAGCAGCCTCCGGGTAGCGGGGGGGCCAGGGGAGACCCAGTACTTC
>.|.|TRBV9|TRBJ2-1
CASSLTSSLYNEQFF
TGTGCCAGCAGCTTAACTAGTTCTCTCTACAATGAGCAGTTCTTC
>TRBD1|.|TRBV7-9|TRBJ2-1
CASSGKQGSSYNEQFF
TGTGCCAGCAGCGGGAAACAGGGGAGCTCCTACAATGAGCAGTTCTTC
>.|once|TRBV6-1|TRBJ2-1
CASSGEGGPYEQFF
TGTGCCAGCAGTGGGGAGGGGGGGCCGTATGAGCAGTTCTTC
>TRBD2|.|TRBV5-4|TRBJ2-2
CASSPGAAGLAGGRGGELFF
TGTGCCAGCAGCCCGGGAGCGGCCGGACTAGCGGGGGGCCGGGGCGGGGAGCTGTTTTTT